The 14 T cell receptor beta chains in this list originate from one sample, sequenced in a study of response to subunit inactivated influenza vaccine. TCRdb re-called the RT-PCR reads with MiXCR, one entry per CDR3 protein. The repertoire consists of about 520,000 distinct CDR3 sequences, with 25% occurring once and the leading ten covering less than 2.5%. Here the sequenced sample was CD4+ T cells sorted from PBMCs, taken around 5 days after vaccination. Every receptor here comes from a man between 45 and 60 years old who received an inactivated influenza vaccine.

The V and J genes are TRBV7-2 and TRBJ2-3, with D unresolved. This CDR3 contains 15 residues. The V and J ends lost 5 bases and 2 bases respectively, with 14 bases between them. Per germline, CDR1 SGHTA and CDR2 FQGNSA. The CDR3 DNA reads TGTGCCAGCAGCGTCATGGGAATCCTCACAGATACGCAGTATTTT. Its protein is CASSVMGILTDTQYF.

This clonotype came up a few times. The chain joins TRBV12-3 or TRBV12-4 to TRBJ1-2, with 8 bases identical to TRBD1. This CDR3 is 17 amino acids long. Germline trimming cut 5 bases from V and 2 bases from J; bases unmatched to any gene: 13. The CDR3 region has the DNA TGTGCCAGCAGTCTCCAGCCCCCCGGACAGGGCAACTATGGCTACACCTTC. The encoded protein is CASSLQPPGQGNYGYTF.

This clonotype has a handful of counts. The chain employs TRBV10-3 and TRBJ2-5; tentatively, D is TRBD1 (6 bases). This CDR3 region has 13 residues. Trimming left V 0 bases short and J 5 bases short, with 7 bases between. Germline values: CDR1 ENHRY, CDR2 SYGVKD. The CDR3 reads CAISESQGETQYF. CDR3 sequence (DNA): TGTGCCATCAGTGAGTCCCAGGGGGAGACCCAGTACTTC.

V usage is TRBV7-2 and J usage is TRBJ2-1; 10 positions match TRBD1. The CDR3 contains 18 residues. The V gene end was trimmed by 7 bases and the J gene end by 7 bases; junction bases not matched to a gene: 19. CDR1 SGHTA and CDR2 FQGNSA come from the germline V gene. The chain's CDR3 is CASTLGRSRDRGANEQFF. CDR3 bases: TGTGCCAGCACCCTAGGGCGGAGTAGGGACAGGGGTGCAAATGAGCAGTTCTTC.

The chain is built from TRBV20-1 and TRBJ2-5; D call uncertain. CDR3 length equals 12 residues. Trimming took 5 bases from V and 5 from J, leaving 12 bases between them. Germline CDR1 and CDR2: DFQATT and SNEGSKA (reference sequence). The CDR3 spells CSASRLQETQYF. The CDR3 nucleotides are TGCAGTGCTTCCCGGTTACAGGAGACCCAGTACTTC.

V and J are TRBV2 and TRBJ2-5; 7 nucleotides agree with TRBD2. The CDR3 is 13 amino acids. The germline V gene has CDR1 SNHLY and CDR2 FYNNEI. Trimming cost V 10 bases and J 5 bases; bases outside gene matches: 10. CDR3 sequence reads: CAIRAGRSETQYF. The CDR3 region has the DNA TGTGCCATCCGAGCGGGACGGTCGGAGACCCAGTACTTC.

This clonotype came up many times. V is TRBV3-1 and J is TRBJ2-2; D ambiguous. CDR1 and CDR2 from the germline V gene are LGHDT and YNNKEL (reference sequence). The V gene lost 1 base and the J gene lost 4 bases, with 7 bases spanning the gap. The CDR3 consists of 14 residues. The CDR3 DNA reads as TGTGCCAGCAGCCAAGTGTCAGGCACCGGGGAGCTGTTTTTT. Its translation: CASSQVSGTGELFF.

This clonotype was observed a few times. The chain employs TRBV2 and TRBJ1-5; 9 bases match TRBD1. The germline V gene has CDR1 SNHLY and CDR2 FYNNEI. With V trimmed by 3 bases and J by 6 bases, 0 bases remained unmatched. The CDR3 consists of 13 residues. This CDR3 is CASSEGQGQPQHF. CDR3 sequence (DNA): TGTGCCAGCAGTGAGGGACAGGGTCAGCCCCAGCATTTT.

As DNA, the CDR3 is TGCGCCAGCAGCCCATTTGCGGGGGGGCTAAACGAGCAGTACTTC. It is translated as CASSPFAGGLNEQYF. The chain couples TRBV5-1 to TRBJ2-7; 9 nucleotides align to TRBD2. The CDR3 consists of 15 residues. V lost 4 bases to trimming and J lost 5 bases; unmatched junction nucleotides: 10. Germline V gives CDR1 SGHRS, CDR2 YFSETQ.

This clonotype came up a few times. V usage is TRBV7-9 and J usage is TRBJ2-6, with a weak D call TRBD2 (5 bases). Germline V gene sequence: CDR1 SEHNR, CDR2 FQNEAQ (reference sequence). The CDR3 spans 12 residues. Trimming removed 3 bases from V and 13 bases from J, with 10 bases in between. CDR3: CASSFSGGVLTF. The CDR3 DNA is TGTGCCAGCAGCTTTAGTGGCGGGGTCCTGACTTTC. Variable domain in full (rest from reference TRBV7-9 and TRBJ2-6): DTGVSQNPRHKITKRGQNVTFRCDPISEHNRLYWYRQTLGQGPEFLTYFQNEAQLEKSRLLSDRFSAERPKGSFSTLEIQRTEQGDSAMYLCASSFSGGVLTFGAGSRLTVL.

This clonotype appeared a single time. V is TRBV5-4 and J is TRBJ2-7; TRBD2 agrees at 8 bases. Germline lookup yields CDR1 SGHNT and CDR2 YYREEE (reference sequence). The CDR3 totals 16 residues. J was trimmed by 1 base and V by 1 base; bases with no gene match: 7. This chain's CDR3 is CASSLMRGGTSYEQYF. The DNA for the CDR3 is TGTGCCAGCAGCTTGATGCGCGGGGGGACTTCCTACGAGCAGTACTTC. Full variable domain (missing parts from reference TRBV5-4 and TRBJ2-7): ETGVTQSPTHLIKTRGQQVTLRCSSQSGHNTVSWYQQALGQGPQFIFQYYREEENGRGNFPPRFSGLQFPNYSSELNVNALELDDSALYLCASSLMRGGTSYEQYFGPGTRLTVT.

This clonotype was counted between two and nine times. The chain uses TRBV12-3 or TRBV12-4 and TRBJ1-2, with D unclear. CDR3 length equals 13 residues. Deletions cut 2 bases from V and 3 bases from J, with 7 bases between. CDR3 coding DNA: TGTGCCAGCAGTTTACTACTTGACTATGGCTACACCTTC. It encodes CASSLLLDYGYTF.

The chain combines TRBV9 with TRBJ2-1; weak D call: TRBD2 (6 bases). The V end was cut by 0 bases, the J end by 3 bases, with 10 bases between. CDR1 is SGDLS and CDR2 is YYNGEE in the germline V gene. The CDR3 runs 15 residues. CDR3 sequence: CASSVGLASYNEQFF. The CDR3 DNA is TGTGCCAGCAGCGTAGGTCTAGCGAGCTACAATGAGCAGTTCTTC.

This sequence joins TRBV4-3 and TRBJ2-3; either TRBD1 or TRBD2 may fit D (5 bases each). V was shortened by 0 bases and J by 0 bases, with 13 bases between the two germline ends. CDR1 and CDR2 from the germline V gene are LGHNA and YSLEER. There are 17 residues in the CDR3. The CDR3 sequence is CASSQDMRGPSTDTQYF. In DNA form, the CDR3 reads TGCGCCAGCAGCCAAGATATGAGGGGCCCAAGCACAGATACGCAGTATTTT.